The 8 T cell receptor beta chains listed next were all sequenced from one sample in a study of OX40 agonist ivuxolimab in advanced cancers. Library preparation was by the immunoSEQ multiplex PCR assay. TCRdb mirrors the immuneACCESS table, restricted to in-frame sequences. Some clones are absent from its copies; in checked studies, under half trace to an unresolved V gene, and the reason for the others is unknown. The sample yields 55,000 to 70,000 clones; about 82% were counted once. The ten largest make up about 3.5% of the sample. Sample: CD4+ or CD8+ T cells sorted from blood, taken in a trial of the OX40 agonist ivuxolimab. Receptor source: an adult with an advanced solid tumor such as melanoma, head and neck, liver or kidney cancer.

The rearrangement joins TRBV5-1 to TRBJ2-1; 14 positions agree with TRBD2. V lost 4 bases, J lost 8 bases, and 5 bases stayed unmatched. CDR1 is SGHRS and CDR2 is YFSETQ in the germline V gene. There are 15 residues in the CDR3. CDR3 loop: CASSKGTSGSDEQFF. The CDR3 bases are TGCGCCAGCAGCAAAGGGACTAGCGGGAGTGATGAGCAGTTCTTC.

The V and J genes are TRBV5-4 and TRBJ2-3; 8 bases are shared with TRBD2. This CDR3 contains 15 residues. Germline CDR1 is SGHNT and CDR2 is YYREEE (reference sequence). The V and J ends lost 7 bases and 0 bases, in that order; junction bases with no gene match: 7. The CDR3 DNA is TGTGCCAGCCGGGGGGGGCCCATTAGCACAGATACGCAGTATTTT. Its protein is CASRGGPISTDTQYF. Together with reference TRBV5-4 and TRBJ2-3, the CDR3 gives the full variable domain: ETGVTQSPTHLIKTRGQQVTLRCSSQSGHNTVSWYQQALGQGPQFIFQYYREEENGRGNFPPRFSGLQFPNYSSELNVNALELDDSALYLCASRGGPISTDTQYFGPGTRLTVL.

The chain joins TRBV7-9 to TRBJ1-1; D call uncertain. Germline V lookup: CDR1 SEHNR, CDR2 FQNEAQ (reference sequence). The length of the CDR3 is 10 residues. V shed 3 bases and J shed 7 bases, with 3 bases lying between them. This chain's CDR3 is CASSFIEAFF. The CDR3 DNA sequence: TGTGCCAGCAGCTTTATTGAAGCTTTCTTT.

CDR3 loop: CASAGLTDTQYF. For the CDR3, the DNA is TGCGCCAGCGCGGGACTTACAGATACGCAGTATTTT. J is TRBJ2-3 and V is TRBV5-1; TRBD2 might be the D (6 bases). CDR1 SGHRS and CDR2 YFSETQ come from the germline V gene. The germline V and J ends were trimmed by 7 bases and 3 bases, with 9 bases remaining between them. The CDR3 consists of 12 residues.

This chain joins TRBV9 and TRBJ1-5, with D tentatively TRBD1 (6 bases). This CDR3 has 14 amino acids. Germline V lookup: CDR1 SGDLS, CDR2 YYNGEE. V lost 0 bases, J lost 5 bases, and 9 bases lay in between. Written as DNA, the CDR3 is TGTGCCAGCAGCGTAGATTCAGGGGATCAGCCCCAGCATTTT. It codes for CASSVDSGDQPQHF. Full variable domain (outside the CDR3, taken from reference TRBV9 and TRBJ1-5): DSGVTQTPKHLITATGQRVTLRCSPRSGDLSVYWYQQSLDQGLQFLIQYYNGEERAKGNILERFSAQQFPDLHSELNLSSLELGDSALYFCASSVDSGDQPQHFGDGTRLSIL.

A single count supports this clone. V and J are TRBV6-5 and TRBJ2-1; 7 nucleotides align to TRBD2. The CDR3 covers 16 residues. The junction had 11 bases not matched to a gene; V was cut back by 4 bases and J by 5 bases. CDR1 MNHEY and CDR2 SVGAGI come from the germline V gene. CDR3 nucleotide sequence: TGTGCCAGCAGTTCCGTCAGCGGGAACTACAACAATGAGCAGTTCTTC. Translating gives CASSSVSGNYNNEQFF.

This clone was found once. This chain uses TRBV9 with TRBJ2-2; D gene ambiguous. Germline values: CDR1 SGDLS, CDR2 YYNGEE. V shed 2 bases and J shed 4 bases, with 6 bases lying between them. The length of the CDR3 is 13 residues. CDR3 loop: CASSVEATGELFF. The CDR3 bases are TGTGCCAGCAGCGTTGAGGCCACCGGGGAGCTGTTTTTT.

This chain links TRBV5-4 with TRBJ2-5; D might be TRBD2 (6 bases). Trimming shortened V by 0 bases and J by 5 bases, and 14 bases separated the two germline ends. From germline, CDR1 is SGHNT and CDR2 YYREEE (reference sequence). The CDR3 extends over 15 amino acids. CDR3 sequence reads: CASSLGLGGEETQYF. The CDR3 DNA follows: TGTGCCAGCAGCTTGGGTCTGGGGGGTGAGGAGACCCAGTACTTC. The variable domain in full, with the rest retrieved from reference TRBV5-4 and TRBJ2-5, is ETGVTQSPTHLIKTRGQQVTLRCSSQSGHNTVSWYQQALGQGPQFIFQYYREEENGRGNFPPRFSGLQFPNYSSELNVNALELDDSALYLCASSLGLGGEETQYFGPGTRLLVL.